Listed below are T cell receptor beta chains from one sample, sequenced in a study of glioma-infiltrating T cells after dendritic cell vaccination. Here immunoSEQ multiplex PCR was the method, and the copy in TCRdb shows in-frame clones only, minus some. Here the sample spans about 73,000 clones, about four fifths being singletons. Source: blood, taken before dendritic cell vaccination. The receptors here all came from a human donor with glioblastoma. Both conserved end residues are trimmed from each CDR3. A D gene is named only where the DNA matches it firmly.

d_gene: NA
v_gene: TRBV15
CDR3aa: ATSRDRGEGPQH

d_gene: NA
v_gene: TRBV10-3
CDR3aa: AISESGSHRDEQF

d_gene: TRBD1
v_gene: TRBV19
CDR3aa: ASSRQGLGPYQETQY

d_gene: TRBD2
v_gene: TRBV2
CDR3aa: ASAGVSETQY

d_gene: NA
v_gene: TRBV9
CDR3aa: ASSVVGHPNTGELF

d_gene: NA
v_gene: TRBV12-5
CDR3aa: ASGLSWPQAGELF

d_gene: NA
v_gene: TRBV5-4
CDR3aa: ASSLAGLETQY

d_gene: NA
v_gene: TRBV2
CDR3aa: ASSVGLSSLDTQY

d_gene: TRBD2
v_gene: TRBV10-2
CDR3aa: ASRQREGYNEQF

d_gene: TRBD1
v_gene: TRBV5-1
CDR3aa: ASSSGAGGQETQY

d_gene: TRBD1
v_gene: TRBV19
CDR3aa: ASSIDRVGQPQH

d_gene: TRBD1
v_gene: TRBV15
CDR3aa: ATRNGDRGYTEAF

d_gene: NA
v_gene: TRBV2
CDR3aa: ASSFNRGQETQY

d_gene: TRBD2
v_gene: TRBV5-4
CDR3aa: ASSSSLGLAGGNEQF

d_gene: TRBD1
v_gene: TRBV4-1
CDR3aa: ASSLTGIREKLF

d_gene: NA
v_gene: TRBV6-6
CDR3aa: ASSYSRYSNQPQH

d_gene: TRBD2
v_gene: TRBV29-1
CDR3aa: SVAYGTSGNYEQY

d_gene: TRBD2
v_gene: TRBV7-9
CDR3aa: ASSKRTSGGSDEQY

d_gene: NA
v_gene: TRBV14
CDR3aa: ASSRGWGANEKLF

d_gene: NA
v_gene: TRBV6-1
CDR3aa: ASSEAHGGSGANVLT

d_gene: NA
v_gene: TRBV7-8
CDR3aa: ASSLGRKALSSGANVLT

d_gene: TRBD1
v_gene: TRBV5-1
CDR3aa: ASSLPGGYGYT

d_gene: NA
v_gene: TRBV7-9
CDR3aa: ASSSFEQF

d_gene: NA
v_gene: TRBV12-1
CDR3aa: ASSDDREDDNQPQH

d_gene: NA
v_gene: TRBV7-7
CDR3aa: ASSLKGVHANYGYT

d_gene: NA
v_gene: TRBV5-4
CDR3aa: ASSLSGENQPQH

d_gene: NA
v_gene: TRBV18
CDR3aa: ASSLQGPGEKLF

d_gene: TRBD1
v_gene: TRBV7-9
CDR3aa: ASSLTGTGGGNGYT

d_gene: TRBD1
v_gene: TRBV5-3
CDR3aa: ARSPPGQLNSGNTIY

d_gene: NA
v_gene: TRBV7-2
CDR3aa: ASSSDRPGGQY

d_gene: NA
v_gene: TRBV4-2
CDR3aa: ASSQREPREGSAGNTIY

d_gene: TRBD1
v_gene: TRBV2
CDR3aa: ASGRRGTGANGGNEKLF